The clone carrying this T cell receptor beta chain has a single count. The CDR3 consists of 15 residues. The J segment lost 8 bases and the V segment lost 5 bases, leaving 11 bases of the junction unmatched. Germline V gene data show CDR1 as SGHTA and CDR2 as FQGNSA. These data come from a study of blood T cell repertoires in COVID-19. As for the study in general: From the United States, Italy and Spain came samples of acute and convalescent COVID-19.

In the authors' workflow: Reference gene primer amplification yielded estimated nucleated cell counts. The method was immunoSEQ multiplex PCR; TCRdb's version includes in-frame clones alone and lacks a portion of them. D and trimming come from the DNA, and the V and J calls and clone size come from that table. The profile shows around 160,000 clones, about 81% of them singletons. Sequenced: peripheral blood. The chain links TRBV7-2 to TRBJ2-3; 9 bases line up with TRBD2. This clonotype was sampled from a man aged 55 to 69 with active or convalescent COVID-19. The CDR3: CASSPGRRGGATQYF. CDR3 nucleotides: TGTGCCAGCAGCCCCGGGAGGCGGGGGGGGGCTACGCAGTATTTT.